A selection of T cell receptor beta chains follows, all from one sample in a study of technical replicates of blood from several donors. Method: immunoSEQ multiplex PCR; TCRdb's copy keeps in-frame clones and lacks some. The table lists tens of thousands of clones, approximately 95% of them singletons. The sequencing sample was made of T cells isolated from PBMCs. These receptors were collected from a human donor in good health. Each CDR3 is given with its conserved first and last residue. D genes are given only for firm matches. Clone size is not always given. Where it is, it says once, few, many or a class for expanded clones.

v_call	j_call	clone_size	d_call	cdr3_aa	cdr3_nt
TRBV6-1	TRBJ1-5	.	.	CATRVLDNQPQHF	TGTGCCACCCGGGTGTTGGACAATCAGCCCCAGCATTTT
TRBV25-1	TRBJ2-5	.	.	CASSEGQSQETQYF	TGTGCCAGCAGTGAAGGACAGTCCCAAGAGACCCAGTACTTC
TRBV5-4	TRBJ2-7	.	.	CASSFGWASYEQYF	TGTGCCAGCAGCTTTGGCTGGGCCTCCTACGAGCAGTACTTC
TRBV10-3	TRBJ2-1	once	.	CAIEDKASYNEQFF	TGTGCCATAGAGGACAAGGCGTCCTACAATGAGCAGTTCTTC
TRBV9	TRBJ1-2	.	.	CASSSEGRSTYGYTF	TGTGCCAGCAGCTCCGAGGGTCGTTCTACCTATGGCTACACCTTC
TRBV27	TRBJ2-5	.	.	CASSNLRETQYF	TGTGCCAGCAGTAATCTACGAGAGACCCAGTACTTC
TRBV14	TRBJ2-7	.	TRBD1	CASSVQGISYEQYF	TGTGCCAGCAGCGTACAGGGGATATCCTACGAGCAGTACTTC
TRBV5-1	TRBJ2-7	.	.	CASSSVAGSSYEQYF	TGCGCCAGCAGCTCAGTGGCAGGGTCCTCCTACGAGCAGTACTTC
TRBV9	TRBJ1-2	.	TRBD1	CASSVVVRTGVPRYTF	TGTGCCAGCAGCGTAGTTGTCCGGACAGGAGTTCCCCGCTACACCTTC
TRBV5-5	TRBJ1-1	.	TRBD1	CASSLWDSEAFF	TGTGCCAGCAGCTTGTGGGACAGTGAAGCTTTCTTT
TRBV18	TRBJ2-7	.	TRBD2	CASSPGLAGGEQYF	TGTGCCAGCTCACCGGGACTAGCGGGAGGCGAGCAGTACTTC
TRBV19	TRBJ1-5	.	TRBD1	CASSIGTGHQPQHF	TGTGCCAGTAGTATCGGGACAGGGCATCAGCCCCAGCATTTT
TRBV5-6	TRBJ1-1	.	TRBD1	CASSPRTGTVVTEAFF	TGTGCCAGCAGCCCCCGGACCGGGACAGTTGTCACTGAAGCTTTCTTT
TRBV6-1	TRBJ2-7	.	TRBD1	CASRGGQAFYEQYF	TGTGCCAGCAGGGGGGGACAGGCTTTCTACGAGCAGTACTTC
TRBV15	TRBJ2-3	.	TRBD1	CATSAGTGIFRDTQYF	TGTGCCACCAGCGCGGGGACAGGTATTTTCCGAGATACGCAGTATTTT
TRBV7-2	TRBJ2-1	.	.	CASSLAGREQFF	TGTGCCAGCAGCTTAGCGGGGAGAGAGCAGTTCTTC
TRBV9	TRBJ1-5	.	.	CASSSGGREGQPQHF	TGTGCCAGCAGTTCGGGAGGCAGGGAGGGACAGCCCCAGCATTTT
TRBV7-9	TRBJ1-1	.	.	CASSFFVNTEAFF	TGTGCCAGCAGCTTCTTCGTGAACACTGAAGCTTTCTTT
TRBV27	TRBJ1-5	.	TRBD1	CASRGTAGRPQHF	TGTGCCAGCAGAGGGACAGCCGGTCGGCCCCAGCATTTT
TRBV11-2	TRBJ1-5	.	TRBD1	CASSLEGTAYSNQPQHF	TGTGCCAGCAGCTTAGAGGGGACAGCCTATAGCAATCAGCCCCAGCATTTT
TRBV28	TRBJ2-1	once	.	CASSFFVGLAVPSYNEQFF	TGTGCCAGCAGTTTCTTCGTCGGGCTAGCCGTACCTAGCTACAATGAGCAGTTCTTC
TRBV5-4	TRBJ1-2	.	TRBD1	CASSLQGTNYGYTF	TGTGCCAGCAGCTTACAGGGGACCAACTATGGCTACACCTTC
TRBV4-1	TRBJ1-4	.	.	CATHGVATNEKLFF	TGCGCCACCCACGGGGTCGCAACTAATGAAAAACTGTTTTTT
TRBV2	TRBJ2-3	once	TRBD1	CASSTSRDRGLDTQYF	TGTGCCAGCAGTACTTCCCGGGACAGGGGGCTGGATACGCAGTATTTT
TRBV6-5	TRBJ1-2	.	.	CASSDRVLPSPSYTF	TGTGCCAGCAGCGACCGGGTCCTCCCCTCTCCTAGCTACACCTTC
TRBV29-1	TRBJ2-5	.	.	CSVREGGQETQYF	TGCAGCGTCCGCGAGGGAGGCCAAGAGACCCAGTACTTC
TRBV13	TRBJ1-4	.	TRBD1	CASGDRGEEKLFF	TGTGCCAGCGGAGACAGGGGCGAAGAAAAACTGTTTTTT
TRBV2	TRBJ2-1	.	.	CASSYQVSYNEQFF	TGTGCCAGCAGCTACCAGGTCTCCTACAATGAGCAGTTCTTC
TRBV7-2	TRBJ2-3	once	.	CASSARLGVYTDTQYF	TGTGCCAGCAGCGCCCGACTAGGGGTATACACAGATACGCAGTATTTT
TRBV6-6	TRBJ1-3	.	TRBD1	CASSTGDSLSGNTIYF	TGTGCCAGCAGTACCGGGGACAGCCTCTCTGGAAACACCATATATTTT
TRBV28	TRBJ2-7	.	.	CASSLVGDEQYF	TGTGCCAGCAGTTTGGTCGGGGACGAGCAGTACTTC
TRBV28	TRBJ2-2	.	.	CASSPPRVEGELFF	TGTGCCAGCAGTCCCCCCCGGGTGGAGGGGGAGCTGTTTTTT
TRBV9	TRBJ2-2	few	TRBD2	CASSVGIIAGGTGELFF	TGTGCCAGCAGCGTAGGGATAATAGCGGGAGGCACCGGGGAGCTGTTTTTT
TRBV7-6	TRBJ1-1	.	TRBD1	CASSSPGTGALEAFF	TGTGCCAGCAGCTCCCCCGGGACAGGGGCCCTTGAAGCTTTCTTT
TRBV6-5	TRBJ1-1	once	TRBD1	CASSYSRGRNTEAFF	TGTGCCAGCAGTTACTCCAGGGGGAGGAACACTGAAGCTTTCTTT
TRBV7-9	TRBJ1-1	.	.	CASNIGGLNTEAFF	TGTGCCAGCAACATAGGGGGTCTGAACACTGAAGCTTTCTTT
TRBV5-5	TRBJ2-7	.	.	CASSLQGSSYEQYF	TGTGCCAGCTCCCTCCAGGGCAGCTCCTACGAGCAGTACTTC
TRBV6-5	TRBJ1-2	.	TRBD1	CASSFRTGHGYTF	TGTGCCAGCAGTTTCCGGACAGGGCATGGCTACACCTTC
TRBV29-1	TRBJ2-7	.	.	CSVEDPDSYEQYF	TGCAGCGTTGAAGATCCGGACAGCTACGAGCAGTACTTC
TRBV13	TRBJ2-5	.	.	CASRSWDLQETQYF	TGTGCCAGCAGGTCCTGGGACTTACAAGAGACCCAGTACTTC
TRBV4-1	TRBJ2-5	once	.	CASSPRDEETQYF	TGCGCCAGCAGCCCCCGGGATGAAGAGACCCAGTACTTC
TRBV9	TRBJ1-2	once	.	CASSVGVRKQGVTGYTF	TGTGCCAGCAGCGTAGGCGTGCGGAAACAGGGCGTGACTGGCTACACCTTC
TRBV7-9	TRBJ1-2	.	TRBD1	CASSLGQVDGYTF	TGTGCCAGCAGCTTGGGACAGGTCGACGGCTACACCTTC
TRBV6-5	TRBJ1-2	.	.	CASSRGKTEGYTF	TGTGCCAGCAGTCGGGGGAAAACGGAGGGCTACACCTTC
TRBV29-1	TRBJ2-1	.	TRBD2	CSVEDHGSGRYNEQFF	TGCAGCGTTGAAGATCATGGCAGCGGGAGGTACAATGAGCAGTTCTTC
TRBV16	TRBJ1-3	.	.	CASSQGRTGNTIYF	TGTGCCAGCAGCCAGGGGCGAACTGGAAACACCATATATTTT
TRBV4-1	TRBJ2-7	.	.	CASSQGAQGSYEQYF	TGCGCCAGCAGCCAAGGGGCCCAGGGCTCCTACGAGCAGTACTTC